This T cell receptor beta chain was observed in a study of identical twins. Study-level findings and limits: Sequences that were beta out-of-frame showed weaker excess twin sharing.

Comment on this clonotype: Its antigen is unidentified.

A template switching step contributed a universal primer site, while unique molecular identifiers were present in the cDNA. TCRdb independently ran MiXCR on the 5' RACE reads; one entry per CDR3 protein. Among around 500,000 distinct CDR3 sequences listed, 13% to 15% were seen once. This CDR3 has 14 amino acids. Germline V CDR1 and CDR2: SGHVS, FQNEAQ. V dropped 5 bases and J dropped 6; count of bases not matched to a gene: 3. This same sample was also part of a study on yellow fever vaccine responses in identical twins. From that study: A vaccine T cell response that seemed partly convergent and partly personalized was reported in twins.

This TCR derives from a woman younger than 35 in good health. The sample was CD4+ T cells sorted from blood. The genes are TRBV7-8 and TRBJ1-4; 10 bases line up with TRBD1. The DNA for the CDR3 is TGTGCCAGCAGCGCCGGGACAGGGGATGAAAAACTGTTTTTT. Amino acids: CASSAGTGDEKLFF.